This entry lists 32 T cell receptor beta chains sequenced from one sample in a study of cytotoxic CD8 clonotypes in ibrutinib-treated CLL. Here immunoSEQ multiplex PCR was the method, and the copy in TCRdb shows in-frame clones only, minus some. The sample yields roughly 180,000 clones, 72% seen once. The starting material was PBMCs, obtained after 24 months of ibrutinib treatment. The receptors derive from a human donor with chronic lymphocytic leukemia.

The chain joins TRBV5-4 to TRBJ2-7, with 10 bases lining up with TRBD2. Germline values: CDR1 SGHNT, CDR2 YYREEE (reference sequence). J gave up 6 bases and V 4 bases, and 10 bases lay outside the gene matches. The CDR3 consists of 15 residues. CDR3 sequence: CASSGSLAGEVEQYF. Written as DNA, the CDR3 is TGTGCCAGCAGCGGGAGCCTAGCGGGAGAGGTCGAGCAGTACTTC.

This clone was picked up a small number of times. The V gene is TRBV14, the J gene TRBJ2-1; the D gene is possibly TRBD1 (6 bases). Looked up from germline, CDR1 is SGHDN and CDR2 is FVKESK. The CDR3 is made up of 13 amino acids. Deletions cut 2 bases from V and 8 bases from J, with 10 bases between. CDR3 sequence reads: CASSQWDIDEQFF. The CDR3 coding sequence is TGTGCCAGCAGCCAATGGGACATTGATGAGCAGTTCTTC.

V is TRBV18 and J is TRBJ2-1, with D unclear. CDR3 length: 14 amino acids. CDR1 and CDR2 from the germline V gene are KGHSH and LQKENI. Trimming took 4 bases from V and 4 from J, leaving 11 bases between them. CDR3 region: CASSLYTKYNEQFF. DNA for the CDR3: TGTGCCAGCTCACTATACACTAAATACAATGAGCAGTTCTTC.

The J gene is TRBJ2-3, the V gene TRBV5-1, with 7 bases aligning to TRBD1. The CDR3 is 14 residues long. From germline, CDR1 is SGHRS and CDR2 YFSETQ. Trimming at V came to 4 bases and at J to 1 base, leaving 3 bases not matched to a gene. The CDR3 DNA sequence: TGCGCCAGCAGCACCGGACAGGGCACAGATACGCAGTATTTT. Translating it yields CASSTGQGTDTQYF.

The CDR3 spells CAWSLGLASSYEQYF. The CDR3 coding sequence is TGTGCCTGGAGCTTGGGACTAGCGTCCTCCTACGAGCAGTACTTC. The rearrangement uses TRBV30 and TRBJ2-7; 10 bases fit TRBD2. The CDR3 runs 15 residues. In germline, CDR1 is GTSNPN, CDR2 SVGIG (reference sequence). The J segment lost 0 bases and the V segment lost 3 bases, leaving 5 bases of the junction unmatched.

The DNA for the CDR3 is TGTGCCAGTGACAGGGTGATTGGCAATCAGCCCCAGCATTTT. Protein sequence: CASDRVIGNQPQHF. The chain recombines TRBV6-1 with TRBJ1-5; 7 bases are shared with TRBD1. Germline loops: CDR1 MNHNS, CDR2 SASEGT. V shed 9 bases and J 2 bases; nucleotides not matched to a gene: 7. There are 14 residues in the CDR3.

This clone came up a few times. V and J are TRBV19 and TRBJ2-3, with unresolved D. The CDR3 totals 15 residues. With 3 bases removed from V and 1 base from J, the gap between germline ends came to 11 bases. CDR1 LNHDA and CDR2 SQIVND come from the germline V gene (reference sequence). The CDR3, as DNA: TGTGCCAGTAGTATGTTAGGATTACGCACAGATACGCAGTATTTT. It codes for CASSMLGLRTDTQYF.

The V call is TRBV7-2, the J call TRBJ1-3, with 8 nucleotides matching TRBD1. V lost 2 bases to trimming and J lost 8 bases; unmatched junction nucleotides: 2. This CDR3 contains 13 residues. The V gene's germline CDR1 is SGHTA and CDR2 FQGNSA. CDR3 sequence reads: CASSLNRGDTIYF. The CDR3 DNA sequence: TGTGCCAGCAGCTTAAACAGGGGGGACACCATATATTTT.

J is TRBJ2-7 and V is TRBV2, with D perhaps matching TRBD1 or TRBD2 (5 bases each). V lost 0 bases and J 3 bases, leaving 9 bases between the germline ends. The CDR3 is 14 residues long. CDR1 SNHLY and CDR2 FYNNEI come from the germline V gene. The CDR3 loop is CASSEAGTNYEQYF. CDR3 nucleotide sequence: TGTGCCAGCAGTGAAGCCGGGACCAACTACGAGCAGTACTTC.

The chain couples TRBV4-1 to TRBJ1-4; D may be TRBD1 (5 bases). The CDR3 consists of 17 residues. Germline CDR1 is MGHRA and CDR2 is YSYEKL. V was shortened by 3 bases and J by 5 bases, with 19 bases between the two germline ends. This chain's CDR3 is CASSQRGLGTGNEKLFF. As DNA, the CDR3 is TGCGCCAGCAGCCAGAGGGGACTCGGGACGGGGAATGAAAAACTGTTTTTT.

The chain carries TRBV5-4 and TRBJ1-2; D not resolved. Trimming cost V 4 bases and J 4 bases, with 11 bases left between them. This CDR3 contains 13 residues. CDR1 SGHNT and CDR2 YYREEE come from the germline V gene (reference sequence). Here the CDR3 reads CASSENGGYGYTF. In nucleotides, the CDR3 is TGTGCCAGCAGCGAAAATGGAGGCTATGGCTACACCTTC.

This clone was observed a handful of times. The genes are TRBV7-6 and TRBJ2-7, with 7 bases fitting TRBD2. J was trimmed by 3 bases and V by 2 bases; bases with no gene match: 7. Germline assignment: CDR1 SGHVS and CDR2 FNYEAQ. The CDR3 covers 15 residues. The CDR3 here is CASSLRASGGYEQYF. The CDR3 DNA follows: TGTGCCAGCAGCTTAAGGGCTAGCGGAGGCTACGAGCAGTACTTC.

This clone was detected once. The sample has other DNA sequences that encode this CDR3 too. The chain carries TRBV6-1 and TRBJ2-3; D unclear. CDR1 is MNHNS and CDR2 is SASEGT in the germline V gene. V lost 7 bases and J 1 base, leaving 12 bases between the germline ends. CDR3 length: 14 residues. CDR3 sequence: CASTDHWGTDTQYF. CDR3 DNA sequence: TGTGCCAGCACCGACCATTGGGGCACAGATACGCAGTATTTT.

The rearrangement joins TRBV28 to TRBJ1-4; no clear D. The V end was cut by 2 bases, the J end by 6 bases, with 10 bases between. Germline-derived CDR1 and CDR2 are MDHEN and SYDVKM. The CDR3 extends over 14 amino acids. CDR3 region: CASSLQEDHEKLFF. DNA of the CDR3: TGTGCCAGCAGTTTACAGGAGGACCATGAAAAACTGTTTTTT.

This clone was detected once. The chain links TRBV7-8 to TRBJ2-2, with TRBD1 matching over 9 bases. CDR3 length equals 18 residues. Trimming took 1 base from V and 6 from J; bases not matched to a gene: 12. CDR1 is SGHVS and CDR2 is FQNEAQ in the germline V gene. CDR3 amino acids: CASSLVLLGTGSAGELFF. For the CDR3, the DNA is TGTGCCAGCAGCTTAGTTTTATTGGGGACAGGGTCGGCCGGGGAGCTGTTTTTT.

The chain joins TRBV7-2 to TRBJ2-7; the D gene could be TRBD1 or TRBD2 (5 bases each). Per germline, CDR1 SGHTA and CDR2 FQGNSA. The CDR3 sequence is 16 residues long. V shed 1 base and J shed 2 bases, with 15 bases lying between them. The CDR3 reads CASSLVGTLRAYEQYF. As DNA, the CDR3 is TGTGCCAGCAGCTTAGTAGGGACCCTGAGGGCCTACGAGCAGTACTTC.

The V gene is TRBV4-2, the J gene TRBJ2-1; D might be TRBD1 (7 bases). V dropped 1 base and J dropped 1 base, with 11 bases sitting between them. The V gene's germline CDR1 is LGHNA and CDR2 YNFKEQ. The CDR3 has 16 amino acids. The CDR3 here is CASSQASGGSYNEQFF. CDR3 in DNA: TGTGCCAGCAGCCAAGCATCAGGGGGGTCCTACAATGAGCAGTTCTTC.

This clone has only one observation. The chain links TRBV5-6 to TRBJ1-2; D not certain. This CDR3 spans 16 amino acids. Trimming removed 0 bases at V and 3 bases at J, with 15 bases between. CDR1 and CDR2 from the germline V gene are SGHDT and YYEEEE. The CDR3 region has the DNA TGTGCCAGCAGCTTGGAAAGGCTTGGGGTCGACTATGGCTACACCTTC. It is translated as CASSLERLGVDYGYTF.

This chain connects TRBV20-1 to TRBJ2-7, with a possible D match to TRBD1 (6 bases). Germline CDR1 is DFQATT and CDR2 is SNEGSKA (reference sequence). The CDR3 runs 11 residues. Trimming removed 0 bases from V and 7 bases from J, with 7 bases in between. The CDR3 loop reads CSAREDREQYF. As DNA, the CDR3 is TGCAGTGCTAGAGAAGACAGGGAGCAGTACTTC.

This sequence joins TRBV18 and TRBJ1-5, with D unclear. V was trimmed by 2 bases and J by 0 bases, leaving 8 bases between them. The germline V gene has CDR1 KGHSH and CDR2 LQKENI. The CDR3 runs to 15 residues. The CDR3 bases are TGTGCCAGCTCACCATCTCATAATAGCAATCAGCCCCAGCATTTT. As protein: CASSPSHNSNQPQHF.

The genes are TRBV6-1 and TRBJ1-4, with D unresolved. V was pared by 7 bases and J by 4 bases, with 10 bases between. Germline loops: CDR1 MNHNS, CDR2 SASEGT. The CDR3 covers 13 residues. CDR3 DNA sequence: TGTGCCAGCACACGGTCGGGTAATGAAAAACTGTTTTTT. It translates to CASTRSGNEKLFF.

This clone was recorded a few times. J is TRBJ2-3 and V is TRBV7-9; D ambiguous. V lost 1 base and J lost 4, with 15 bases in between. The germline V gene has CDR1 SEHNR and CDR2 FQNEAQ (reference sequence). This CDR3 comprises 16 residues. Here the CDR3 reads CASSLEYANRADTQYF. The CDR3 region has the DNA TGTGCCAGCAGCTTAGAATACGCTAATAGGGCAGATACGCAGTATTTT.

The genes are TRBV7-8 and TRBJ2-1, with 8 bases identical to TRBD2. Germline V CDR1 and CDR2: SGHVS, FQNEAQ. This CDR3 comprises 16 residues. The ends lost 5 bases at V and 0 bases at J; junction bases unmatched: 6. The CDR3 sequence: CASSINSGTSYNEQFF. As DNA, the CDR3 is TGTGCCAGCAGCATCAATAGCGGGACCTCCTACAATGAGCAGTTCTTC.

Only a few counts were recorded for this clone. This rearrangement joins TRBV27 to TRBJ2-7; the D gene is possibly TRBD2 (6 bases). Trimming cost V 8 bases and J 0 bases, with 14 bases left between them. Germline lookup yields CDR1 MNHEY and CDR2 SMNVEV (reference sequence). This CDR3 spans 14 amino acids. The CDR3 coding sequence is TGTGCCAGCCCCGGGCGGGACCTCTCCTACGAGCAGTACTTC. This translates into CASPGRDLSYEQYF.

This chain connects TRBV7-2 to TRBJ1-1; 11 bases are a match to TRBD1. The trim removed 4 bases at V and 4 bases at J, leaving 11 bases unmatched. This CDR3 has 17 amino acids. Per germline, CDR1 SGHTA and CDR2 FQGNSA. Here the CDR3 reads CASSSGWDRGLGTEAFF. The CDR3 DNA follows: TGTGCCAGCAGCTCAGGATGGGACAGGGGGTTGGGCACTGAAGCTTTCTTT.

This clone was counted between two and nine times. The CDR3: CASSWDRGFYEQYF. The CDR3 DNA sequence: TGTGCCAGCAGTTGGGACAGGGGATTCTACGAGCAGTACTTC. The chain has TRBV6-5 and TRBJ2-7; 10 nucleotides align to TRBD1. Germline V gene sequence: CDR1 MNHEY, CDR2 SVGAGI. The CDR3 has 14 amino acids. V lost 4 bases to trimming and J lost 3 bases; unmatched junction nucleotides: 3.

The chain joins TRBV11-2 to TRBJ2-7; 9 bases map to TRBD2. J was trimmed by 6 bases and V by 8 bases; bases with no gene match: 11. The CDR3 length is 14 residues. The germline gives CDR1 SGHAT, CDR2 FQNNGV. The CDR3 here is CASHYSGRLGEQYF. Written as DNA, the CDR3 is TGTGCCAGCCATTATAGCGGGAGATTGGGCGAGCAGTACTTC.

In this sample, this clone turned up a few times. The V call is TRBV20-1, the J call TRBJ2-7; TRBD1 matches at 8 bases. Germline-derived CDR1 and CDR2 are DFQATT and SNEGSKA (reference sequence). The CDR3 covers 11 residues. The CDR3 DNA follows: TGCAGCTTGGGACAGGACTACGAGCAGTACTTC. Its protein is CSLGQDYEQYF.

This sequence joins TRBV19 and TRBJ2-7; 9 bases are a match to TRBD1. Trimming at V came to 8 bases and at J to 0 bases, leaving 8 bases not matched to a gene. Germline V gene lookup returns CDR1 LNHDA and CDR2 SQIVND (reference sequence). CDR3 size: 15 residues. Here the CDR3 DNA reads TGTGCCAGTGCCCAAGGACAGGGGTCCTCCTACGAGCAGTACTTC. Translated: CASAQGQGSSYEQYF.

This chain uses TRBV27 with TRBJ1-4; perhaps TRBD1 as D (6 bases). Between the trimmed V and J ends, which lost 5 bases and 10 bases, there was a span of 20 bases. Germline CDR1 is MNHEY and CDR2 is SMNVEV (reference sequence). There are 15 residues in the CDR3. The CDR3 is CASSGTQGRLGKLFF. The CDR3, as DNA: TGTGCCAGCAGTGGTACCCAGGGGAGGCTTGGAAAACTGTTTTTT.

This clone was seen only once. The rearrangement uses TRBV6-5 and TRBJ1-1; D is unresolved. V gave up 5 bases and J gave up 1 base, with 8 bases separating them. CDR1 is MNHEY, CDR2 SVGAGI, per germline. This CDR3 is built from 13 residues. CDR3: CASSPIRNTEAFF. As DNA, the CDR3 is TGTGCCAGCAGTCCTATACGGAACACTGAAGCTTTCTTT.

This clone was counted only a few times. This chain joins TRBV13 and TRBJ1-2, with D unresolved. The CDR3 has 14 amino acids. The germline V gene has CDR1 PRHDT and CDR2 FYEKMQ (reference sequence). Trimming left V 5 bases short and J 6 bases short, with 16 bases between. Here the CDR3 reads CASSRGPSGDGYTF. The CDR3, as DNA: TGTGCCAGCAGCCGTGGACCCTCGGGAGATGGCTACACCTTC.